This TCR beta chain was documented in a study of T cells in Graves' hyperthyroidism and ophthalmopathy. Notes on the study in general: Ophthalmopathy was predicted by the model a median of approximately 6 months ahead of onset.

Germline V gene sequence: CDR1 SEHNR, CDR2 FQNEAQ (reference sequence). V was trimmed by 5 bases and J by 13 bases, leaving 17 bases between them. The CDR3 runs to 12 residues. The hyperthyroidism patients had all been newly diagnosed, and their disease duration was under 2 months. Their ages ranged from 18 to 65 years. Regions amplified from RNA transcripts were the TCR beta CDR3 regions. TCR CDR3 regions were first amplified by RT-PCR with HTBI primers. TCRdb passed the multiplex PCR reads through MiXCR, listing each CDR3 protein once. The sample includes some 400,000 distinct CDR3 sequences, about 13% seen only once; the top ten take 20% to 25%. As to this clonotype: Its target is not known.

V and J are TRBV7-9 and TRBJ2-5; TRBD2 is a possible D gene (6 bases). The receptor was isolated from a man aged 25 to 40 with Graves' hyperthyroidism that later progressed to Graves' ophthalmopathy. Sequencing was done on a sample of blood. The CDR3 DNA reads as TGTGCCAGCAGCCCTAGAGACGCGGGGATGTACTTC. This translates into CASSPRDAGMYF.